The subject of this entry is one T cell receptor beta chain. Its cognate antigen is unknown. V lost 7 bases and J lost 7, with 22 bases in between. The CDR3 covers 15 residues. Germline CDR1 and CDR2: SGHVS and FQNEAQ. The data belong to a study of cytomegalovirus exposure and HLA in healthy donors. Regarding the study as a whole: In vitro data verified a few CMV-associated chains as specific for CMV antigens. Cytomegalovirus association was assigned to under 200 TCR beta chains.

Produced via immunoSEQ multiplex PCR; TCRdb's table is partial and in-frame only. The table has approximately 160,000 clones, 96% seen once. The V call is TRBV7-8, the J call TRBJ1-1; perhaps TRBD1 as D (5 bases). The sequence came from a woman in her late teens or twenties in good health and CMV-seronegative. The sequencing input was PBMCs. This CDR3 is CASTLQLPGVGEAFF. The CDR3, as DNA: TGTGCCAGCACCCTCCAACTGCCGGGGGTCGGTGAAGCTTTCTTT.